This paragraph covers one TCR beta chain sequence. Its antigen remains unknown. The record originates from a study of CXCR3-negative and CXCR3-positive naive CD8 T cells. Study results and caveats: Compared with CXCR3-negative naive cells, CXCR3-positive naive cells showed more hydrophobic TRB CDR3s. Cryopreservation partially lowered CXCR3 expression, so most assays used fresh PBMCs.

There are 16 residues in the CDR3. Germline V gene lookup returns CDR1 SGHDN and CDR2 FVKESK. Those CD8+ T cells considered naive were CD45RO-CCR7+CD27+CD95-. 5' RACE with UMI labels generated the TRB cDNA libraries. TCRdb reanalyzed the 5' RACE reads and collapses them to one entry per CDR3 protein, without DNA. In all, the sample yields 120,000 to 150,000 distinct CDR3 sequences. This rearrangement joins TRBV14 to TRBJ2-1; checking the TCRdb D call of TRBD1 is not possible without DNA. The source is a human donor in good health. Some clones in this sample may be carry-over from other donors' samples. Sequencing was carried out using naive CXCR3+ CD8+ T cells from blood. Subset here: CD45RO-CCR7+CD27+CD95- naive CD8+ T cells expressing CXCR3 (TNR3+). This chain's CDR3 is CASSQEPGRLYNEQFF.